What follows are 12 T cell receptor beta chains derived from one specimen sequenced in a study of blood T cell repertoires in COVID-19 (dated by TCRdb to the early 2020s). Library method: the immunoSEQ multiplex PCR assay. This is the immuneACCESS table as TCRdb keeps it, with only in-frame sequences that have V and J called. A part of the clones is gone; compared with another copy, unresolved V genes explain less than half, and the rest is unexplained. Present in this sample are 150,000 or so clones, 83% of which were seen just once. The ten largest make up around 10% of the sample. The material sequenced was peripheral blood. Source of these receptors: a woman aged 55-69 years with COVID-19, enrolled during active disease.

This sequence joins TRBV4-2 and TRBJ2-5; tentative D call: TRBD2 (5 bases). From germline, CDR1 is LGHNA and CDR2 YNFKEQ. Trimming cost V 4 bases and J 5 bases, with 14 bases left between them. This CDR3 region has 14 residues. CDR3: CASSLLRVGETQYF. CDR3 nucleotide sequence: TGTGCCAGCAGCCTCCTGAGGGTCGGCGAGACCCAGTACTTC.

This chain uses TRBV5-1 with TRBJ2-2, with 8 bases aligning to TRBD1. This CDR3 spans 15 amino acids. With 7 bases clipped from V and 1 base from J, the junction kept 6 bases outside the gene matches. CDR1 is SGHRS, CDR2 YFSETQ, per germline. CDR3 DNA: TGCGCCAGCGAGAACAGGGGGAAGAACACCGGGGAGCTGTTTTTT. This encodes CASENRGKNTGELFF.

This chain connects TRBV6-4 to TRBJ2-3, with a weak D call TRBD2 (6 bases). The germline V gene encodes CDR1 MRHNA and CDR2 SNTAGT. V dropped 3 bases and J dropped 5 bases, with 12 bases sitting between them. The CDR3 totals 14 residues. CDR3 in amino acids: CASSEGLGGDTQYF. The CDR3 DNA is TGTGCCAGCAGTGAGGGACTGGGAGGAGATACGCAGTATTTT.

V is TRBV7-7 and J is TRBJ1-1, with TRBD1 matching 9 bases. The CDR3 is 13 residues long. CDR1 is SSHAT, CDR2 FNYEAQ, per germline (reference sequence). V was clipped by 5 bases and J by 4 bases; unmatched bases: 2. Here the CDR3 DNA reads TGTGCCAGCAGCGCGGACAGGGGCACTGAAGCTTTCTTT. It yields the protein CASSADRGTEAFF. Drawing the rest from reference TRBV7-7 and TRBJ1-1, the complete variable domain is GAGVSQSPRYKVTKRGQDVTLRCDPISSHATLYWYQQALGQGPEFLTYFNYEAQPDKSGLPSDRFSAERPEGSISTLTIQRTEQRDSAMYRCASSADRGTEAFFGQGTRLTVV.

The chain employs TRBV24-1 and TRBJ1-2, with 7 bases matching TRBD1. V was clipped by 9 bases and J by 1 base; unmatched bases: 7. Germline CDR1 reads KGHDR; CDR2 reads SFDVKD. The CDR3 length is 14 residues. CDR3 sequence reads: CATSDRVGNYGYTF. CDR3 nucleotide sequence: TGTGCCACCTCCGACAGGGTTGGTAACTATGGCTACACCTTC.

The chain couples TRBV30 to TRBJ1-6, with D possibly being TRBD1 (5 bases). Germline-derived CDR1 and CDR2 are GTSNPN and SVGIG (reference sequence). CDR3 length equals 14 residues. Trimming stripped 0 bases from V and 9 bases from J, with 12 bases between. CDR3 DNA sequence: TGTGCCTGGAGTGTAGGCGGGGGAGGTTCACCCCTCCACTTT. This encodes CAWSVGGGGSPLHF.

This sequence joins TRBV5-5 and TRBJ2-1; TRBD2 is a possible D gene (6 bases). There are 18 residues in the CDR3. Trimming removed 0 bases at V and 6 bases at J, with 22 bases between. Germline assignment: CDR1 SGHKS and CDR2 YYEKEE (reference sequence). CDR3 region: CASSLAGGKALWANEQFF. The CDR3 region has the DNA TGTGCCAGCAGCTTGGCCGGAGGGAAGGCTTTATGGGCCAATGAGCAGTTCTTC.

The rearrangement uses TRBV11-2 and TRBJ2-3; 9 bases are a match to TRBD2. J lost 3 bases, V lost 4 bases, and 5 bases had no gene match. Germline CDR1 SGHAT, CDR2 FQNNGV. There are 15 residues in the CDR3. The CDR3 region is CASSSPAGGTDTQYF. In DNA form, the CDR3 reads TGTGCCAGCAGCTCCCCCGCGGGAGGGACAGATACGCAGTATTTT. The entire variable domain, with the rest obtained from reference TRBV11-2 and TRBJ2-3, is as follows: EAGVAQSPRYKIIEKRQSVAFWCNPISGHATLYWYQQILGQGPKLLIQFQNNGVVDDSQLPKDRFSAERLKGVDSTLKIQPAKLEDSAVYLCASSSPAGGTDTQYFGPGTRLTVL.

The rearrangement links TRBV2 to TRBJ2-2, with 7 bases that match TRBD2. The CDR3 has 14 residues. V was clipped by 6 bases and J by 5 bases; unmatched bases: 6. The V gene's germline CDR1 is SNHLY and CDR2 FYNNEI. The CDR3 spells CASRRAGRTGELFF. CDR3 nucleotides: TGTGCCAGCAGGAGAGCGGGGCGGACCGGGGAGCTGTTTTTT.

The chain uses TRBV27 and TRBJ1-5; D is perhaps TRBD1 (6 bases). The V and J ends lost 10 bases and 0 bases respectively, with 22 bases between them. CDR1 and CDR2 from the germline V gene are MNHEY and SMNVEV (reference sequence). This CDR3 has 17 residues. This CDR3 is CATRQDSSFYSNQPQHF. CDR3 bases: TGTGCCACCCGTCAGGACAGTAGTTTCTATAGCAATCAGCCCCAGCATTTT.

The chain uses TRBV20-1 and TRBJ1-1; maybe TRBD1 (5 bases). Trimming stripped 3 bases from V and 5 bases from J, with 16 bases between. The CDR3 extends over 14 amino acids. Germline CDR1 is DFQATT and CDR2 is SNEGSKA (reference sequence). CDR3 region: CSASWRGFWTEAFF. The CDR3 DNA follows: TGCAGTGCTAGTTGGAGGGGCTTTTGGACTGAAGCTTTCTTT.

The V and J genes are TRBV24-1 and TRBJ2-5, with D perhaps TRBD2 (6 bases). Trimming took 4 bases from V and 5 from J, leaving 19 bases between them. CDR1 and CDR2 (germline): KGHDR, SFDVKD. The CDR3 loop spans 16 amino acids. CDR3 residues: CATSDKRTRLGETQYF. The DNA for the CDR3 is TGTGCCACCAGTGACAAGAGGACTCGACTAGGGGAGACCCAGTACTTC.